The clone carrying this TCR beta chain was counted at least ten times. Its antigen is currently unknown. These data originate in a study of T cell repertoires in cytomegalovirus infection. Study-level information: Public TCR beta signature analysis indicated the presence of both CMV infection and matching HLA type. Study-level points and caveats: The response measured ex vivo was dominated by TCR beta clonotypes (HLA-C-restricted and CMV-specific). Identification of carriers of CMV plus the relevant HLA was performed using cumulative public TCR beta family frequency.

TCRdb used MiXCR to reprocess the reads, holding one entry per CDR3 protein. The sample consists of about 160,000 distinct CDR3 sequences, about 15% of them appearing once. Per germline, CDR1 SGHTA and CDR2 FQGNSA. The V end lost 5 bases, the J end lost 0 bases, and 7 bases lay between the germline ends. The length of the CDR3 is 13 residues. The chain recombines TRBV7-2 with TRBJ2-5; no clear D. The TCR was taken from a human donor in good health (CMV status not recorded). Some clones in this sample may be carry-over from other donors' samples. The sequencing input was CD8+ T cells from PBMCs. The CDR3 DNA reads as TGTGCCAGCAGCCCCCGATACCAAGAGACCCAGTACTTC. Its protein product is CASSPRYQETQYF.